Presented here are 17 T cell receptor beta chains from one specimen sequenced in a study of T cell clonotyping in hematopoietic cell transplantation. Profiling relied on immunoSEQ multiplex PCR, and the TCRdb table lists in-frame clones only, not all of them. The sample shows about 29,000 clones, 60% to 85% of them seen only once. Time point denoted: recipient sample about 28 days before transplant, after cytoreduction. Source: peripheral blood mononuclear cells, taken before stem cell transplant. Receptors were obtained from a woman in her twenties or thirties with chronic myeloid leukemia. Some clones in this sample may be carry-over from other donors' samples.

V is TRBV9 and J is TRBJ2-3; D not resolved. CDR1 is SGDLS, CDR2 YYNGEE, per germline. This CDR3 region has 13 residues. Trimming shortened V by 0 bases and J by 4 bases, and 6 bases separated the two germline ends. In nucleotides, the CDR3 is TGTGCCAGCAGCGTAGCTTCCCCAGATACGCAGTATTTT. As protein: CASSVASPDTQYF. The full variable domain, rest sourced from reference TRBV9 and TRBJ2-3, is DSGVTQTPKHLITATGQRVTLRCSPRSGDLSVYWYQQSLDQGLQFLIQYYNGEERAKGNILERFSAQQFPDLHSELNLSSLELGDSALYFCASSVASPDTQYFGPGTRLTVL.

Sample share makes this clone medium-sized (0.01 to 0.1%). The genes are TRBV5-6 and TRBJ1-2; D is perhaps TRBD1 (5 bases). Trimming cost V 3 bases and J 8 bases, with 23 bases left between them. Germline values: CDR1 SGHDT, CDR2 YYEEEE. The CDR3 covers 16 residues. The CDR3 DNA reads TGTGCCAGCAGCTGGTACCTTGGGCCATTTAGGGGAGGCTACACCTTC. It codes for CASSWYLGPFRGGYTF.

The chain employs TRBV4-1 and TRBJ1-1; the D is unclear. CDR1 is MGHRA, CDR2 YSYEKL, per germline. The CDR3 has 17 residues. V was clipped by 0 bases and J by 0 bases, with 14 bases between them. Written as DNA, the CDR3 is TGCGCCAGCAGCCAAGATCTTGAAGGCAGGCTGAACACTGAAGCTTTCTTT. It yields the protein CASSQDLEGRLNTEAFF.

The rearrangement joins TRBV4-3 to TRBJ2-5; TRBD1 aligns across 8 bases. Germline CDR1 reads LGHNA; CDR2 reads YSLEER. The V gene end was trimmed by 1 base and the J gene end by 5 bases; junction bases not matched to a gene: 9. The CDR3 has 16 residues. The CDR3 nucleotides are TGCGCCAGCAGCCAAGCGAGGACAGGGCTTGGGGAGACCCAGTACTTC. Its translation: CASSQARTGLGETQYF.

This rearrangement joins TRBV30 to TRBJ1-1; TRBD1 might be the D (5 bases). CDR3 size: 12 residues. Trimming removed 2 bases at V and 5 bases at J, with 9 bases between. In germline, CDR1 is GTSNPN, CDR2 SVGIG (reference sequence). In nucleotides, the CDR3 is TGTGCCTGGAGTAGGGGTTGGACTGAAGCTTTCTTT. Its translation: CAWSRGWTEAFF. The variable domain in full, completed from reference TRBV30 and TRBJ1-1, reads SQTIHQWPATLVQPVGSPLSLECTVEGTSNPNLYWYRQAAGRGLQLLFYSVGIGQISSEVPQNLSASRPQDRQFILSSKKLLLSDSGFYLCAWSRGWTEAFFGQGTRLTVV.

This clone was counted a few times. This sequence joins TRBV4-2 and TRBJ1-2; TRBD1 matches at 12 bases. CDR3 length equals 16 residues. V dropped 0 bases and J dropped 2; count of bases not matched to a gene: 1. CDR1 and CDR2 from the germline V gene are LGHNA and YNFKEQ. CDR3 DNA sequence: TGTGCCAGCAGCCAAGAAGGGACAGGGGGCAACTATGGCTACACCTTC. Its protein is CASSQEGTGGNYGYTF.

The rearrangement joins TRBV7-2 to TRBJ1-1; the D gene is possibly TRBD1 (5 bases). V gave up 5 bases and J gave up 5 bases, with 12 bases separating them. The V gene's germline CDR1 is SGHTA and CDR2 FQGNSA. This CDR3 has 13 amino acids. The CDR3 spells CASSPSGGTEAFF. Here the CDR3 DNA reads TGTGCCAGCAGCCCCTCGGGGGGTACTGAAGCTTTCTTT.

The rearrangement joins TRBV19 to TRBJ1-2; a possible D gene is TRBD1 (6 bases). The CDR3 is made up of 15 amino acids. The germline CDR1 and CDR2 sequences are LNHDA and SQIVND (reference sequence). Trimming left V 5 bases short and J 5 bases short, with 18 bases between. CDR3 in DNA: TGTGCCAGTAGTTCCCGCGGCAGGGGCGATTATGGCTACACCTTC. The encoded protein is CASSSRGRGDYGYTF.

V usage is TRBV7-2 and J usage is TRBJ1-2, with D tentatively TRBD1 (6 bases). V was trimmed by 2 bases and J by 1 base, leaving 11 bases between them. The CDR3 runs 15 residues. CDR1 is SGHTA and CDR2 is FQGNSA in the germline V gene. The CDR3 DNA reads as TGTGCCAGCAGCTTATCCGGGGGCGATAACTATGGCTACACCTTC. Its protein is CASSLSGGDNYGYTF. The whole variable domain, filled in from reference TRBV7-2 and TRBJ1-2, reads GAGVSQSPSNKVTEKGKDVELRCDPISGHTALYWYRQSLGQGLEFLIYFQGNSAPDKSGLPSDRFSAERTGGSVSTLTIQRTQQEDSAVYLCASSLSGGDNYGYTFGSGTRLTVV.

CDR3 nucleotides: TGCGCCAGCAGCCAAGATTTCGCCCCGATTAACAGCGAGCAGTACTTC. This codes for CASSQDFAPINSEQYF. The J gene is TRBJ2-7, the V gene TRBV4-1, with no clear D. Trimming stripped 0 bases from V and 6 bases from J, with 18 bases between. The CDR3 spans 16 residues. CDR1 and CDR2 (germline): MGHRA, YSYEKL.

The genes are TRBV4-2 and TRBJ1-2; tentative D call: TRBD1 (6 bases). In germline, CDR1 is LGHNA, CDR2 YNFKEQ. The germline V and J ends were trimmed by 2 bases and 2 bases, with 12 bases remaining between them. The CDR3 contains 15 residues. CDR3 nucleotide sequence: TGTGCCAGCAGCCAATCTCTACAGGGCAACTATGGCTACACCTTC. It is translated as CASSQSLQGNYGYTF.

V usage is TRBV5-1 and J usage is TRBJ1-1; D uncertain. Germline V lookup: CDR1 SGHRS, CDR2 YFSETQ. CDR3 size: 14 residues. V was cut by 8 bases and J by 0 bases, with 14 bases left in between. The CDR3 region has the DNA TGCGCCAGTATGCGAACCTCAGTGAACACTGAAGCTTTCTTT. It translates to CASMRTSVNTEAFF.

The J gene is TRBJ1-2, the V gene TRBV7-9; possibly TRBD1 for D (6 bases). Trimming left V 6 bases short and J 6 bases short, with 14 bases between. This CDR3 has 13 amino acids. Germline loops: CDR1 SEHNR, CDR2 FQNEAQ (reference sequence). The CDR3 DNA is TGTGCCAGCAGTACATCCGGGGGCGATGGCTACACCTTC. Amino acid sequence: CASSTSGGDGYTF.

The CDR3 loop is CASSSVAGGSTDTQYF. The DNA of the CDR3 is TGTGCCAGCAGCTCTGTAGCGGGGGGGAGCACAGATACGCAGTATTTT. The chain links TRBV7-6 to TRBJ2-3, with 11 bases that match TRBD2. J lost 0 bases, V lost 4 bases, and 3 bases had no gene match. Germline CDR1 reads SGHVS; CDR2 reads FNYEAQ. This CDR3 contains 16 residues.

J is TRBJ1-1 and V is TRBV6-1; D might be TRBD1 (5 bases). V lost 2 bases and J lost 6, with 16 bases in between. The CDR3 length is 15 residues. Germline CDR1 MNHNS, CDR2 SASEGT. The CDR3 here is CASSEQGSGTAEAFF. The DNA of the CDR3 is TGTGCCAGCAGTGAACAGGGTAGCGGAACGGCTGAAGCTTTCTTT.

The J gene is TRBJ2-3, the V gene TRBV28; 8 bases match TRBD1. The CDR3 spans 14 residues. Trimming at V came to 2 bases and at J to 4 bases, leaving 2 bases not matched to a gene. Germline CDR1 MDHEN, CDR2 SYDVKM. The DNA for the CDR3 is TGTGCCAGCAGTTTAGCAGGGGGCGCAGATACGCAGTATTTT. Its translation: CASSLAGGADTQYF.

The CDR3 sequence: CASSYFGGQETQYF. Here the CDR3 DNA reads TGTGCCAGCAGTTACTTTGGGGGCCAAGAGACCCAGTACTTC. V usage is TRBV6-6 and J usage is TRBJ2-5; D is perhaps TRBD1 or TRBD2 (5 bases each). Trimming took 1 base from V and 1 from J, leaving 7 bases between them. The CDR3 totals 14 residues. Germline CDR1 is MNHNY and CDR2 is SVGAGI (reference sequence).